These 26 T cell receptor beta chains originate from one sample sequenced in a study of T cell responses to AZD1222 COVID-19 vaccine. Profiling relied on immunoSEQ multiplex PCR, and the TCRdb table lists in-frame clones only, not all of them. The sample gives roughly 140,000 clones, approximately 89% of which show up once; approximately 5.3% is in the top ten. Sequencing was performed on peripheral blood, taken on day 0 of AZD1222 vaccination. Source of these receptors: an adult in good health.

The chain joins TRBV2 to TRBJ1-3, with 7 bases aligning to TRBD1. Germline CDR1 is SNHLY and CDR2 is FYNNEI. The CDR3 length is 14 residues. Losses at the gene ends were 6 bases for V and 4 bases for J; bases not matched to a gene: 6. The CDR3, as DNA: TGTGCCAGCAGAGAACAGGGGACGGGAAACACCATATATTTT. It encodes CASREQGTGNTIYF.

This sequence joins TRBV7-9 and TRBJ2-5, with TRBD2 matching over 9 bases. Germline V gene sequence: CDR1 SEHNR, CDR2 FQNEAQ (reference sequence). The CDR3 sequence is 15 residues long. Germline trimming cut 5 bases from V and 5 bases from J; bases unmatched to any gene: 9. The CDR3 DNA reads as TGTGCCAGCAGCCCCCAACCGGGACTAGCTGAGACCCAGTACTTC. This translates into CASSPQPGLAETQYF.

In its sample, this clone was seen once. J is TRBJ2-7 and V is TRBV4-1; D may be TRBD2 (6 bases). Germline V CDR1 and CDR2: MGHRA, YSYEKL. V gave up 0 bases and J gave up 1 base, with 10 bases separating them. This CDR3 has 15 amino acids. CDR3 loop: CASSQDRGISYEQYF. The CDR3, as DNA: TGCGCCAGCAGCCAAGACCGGGGGATATCCTACGAGCAGTACTTC.

This clone was seen a single time. The CDR3 DNA reads as TGTGCCAGCAGGGCCGGGACAGGGGGAAACAATGAGCAGTTCTTC. Its protein product is CASRAGTGGNNEQFF. The chain combines TRBV7-6 with TRBJ2-1, with TRBD1 matching over 11 bases. J gave up 5 bases and V 6 bases, and 6 bases lay outside the gene matches. There are 15 residues in the CDR3. Germline lookup yields CDR1 SGHVS and CDR2 FNYEAQ.

The chain has TRBV9 and TRBJ2-1; 7 positions match TRBD1. Germline values: CDR1 SGDLS, CDR2 YYNGEE. The junction had 7 bases not matched to a gene; V was cut back by 2 bases and J by 8 bases. The CDR3 consists of 14 residues. The CDR3 sequence is CASSVTDRPDEQFF. CDR3 in DNA: TGTGCCAGCAGCGTTACGGACAGGCCAGATGAGCAGTTCTTC.

The rearrangement joins TRBV7-3 to TRBJ2-5; D is unclear. Trimming removed 4 bases at V and 4 bases at J, with 7 bases between. The CDR3 totals 12 residues. CDR1 and CDR2 from the germline V gene are SGHTA and FQGTGA. The CDR3 DNA follows: TGTGCCAGCAGCTCCCCGGGAGAGACCCAGTACTTC. Amino acids: CASSSPGETQYF. The whole variable domain, filled in from reference TRBV7-3 and TRBJ2-5, reads GAGVSQTPSNKVTEKGKYVELRCDPISGHTALYWYRQSLGQGPEFLIYFQGTGAADDSGLPNDRFFAVRPEGSVSTLKIQRTERGDSAVYLCASSSPGETQYFGPGTRLLVL.

V is TRBV28 and J is TRBJ2-3, with D perhaps being TRBD1 or TRBD2 (5 bases each). V dropped 3 bases and J dropped 1 base, with 11 bases sitting between them. The germline V gene encodes CDR1 MDHEN and CDR2 SYDVKM. The CDR3 totals 15 residues. The CDR3 loop reads CASSFWGIGTDTQYF. CDR3 nucleotides: TGTGCCAGCAGTTTTTGGGGGATCGGCACAGATACGCAGTATTTT.

The chain combines TRBV7-8 with TRBJ2-3; possibly TRBD1 for D (6 bases). This CDR3 region has 14 residues. CDR1 and CDR2 from the germline V gene are SGHVS and FQNEAQ. V was shortened by 3 bases and J by 2 bases, with 9 bases between the two germline ends. The CDR3 is CASSLGDNTDTQYF. Written as DNA, the CDR3 is TGTGCCAGCAGCTTGGGGGACAACACAGATACGCAGTATTTT.

The J gene is TRBJ2-7, the V gene TRBV2, with a tentative D call TRBD1 (6 bases). V was trimmed by 7 bases and J by 11 bases, leaving 15 bases between them. The germline CDR1 and CDR2 sequences are SNHLY and FYNNEI. The CDR3 has 11 amino acids. The chain's CDR3 is CASNPGRGEYF. CDR3 nucleotides: TGTGCCAGCAATCCCGGCAGGGGTGAGTACTTC. The full variable domain, its missing parts supplied by reference TRBV2 and TRBJ2-7, is EPEVTQTPSHQVTQMGQEVILRCVPISNHLYFYWYRQILGQKVEFLVSFYNNEISEKSEIFDDQFSVERPDGSNFTLKIRSTKLEDSAMYFCASNPGRGEYFGPGTRLTVT.

The rearrangement joins TRBV5-1 to TRBJ1-1; 7 bases line up with TRBD1. Germline assignment: CDR1 SGHRS and CDR2 YFSETQ. There are 14 residues in the CDR3. J gave up 5 bases and V 2 bases, and 6 bases lay outside the gene matches. The CDR3 region has the DNA TGCGCCAGCAGCTTTAGAGGACAGGCAACTGAAGCTTTCTTT. Protein product: CASSFRGQATEAFF.

J is TRBJ2-5 and V is TRBV29-1; no clear D. In germline, CDR1 is SQVTM, CDR2 ANQGSEA. This CDR3 has 12 residues. Trimming removed 4 bases at V and 2 bases at J, with 8 bases between. DNA for the CDR3: TGCAGCGTTGGGATTCGGCAAGAGACCCAGTACTTC. Amino acid sequence: CSVGIRQETQYF.

This chain connects TRBV24-1 to TRBJ2-7; no firm D call. The V gene's germline CDR1 is KGHDR and CDR2 SFDVKD. V lost 2 bases, J lost 5 bases, and 12 bases lay in between. The CDR3 is 14 residues long. CDR3 DNA: TGTGCCACCAGTGATTCTAAGGGTATCAACGAGCAGTACTTC. It is translated as CATSDSKGINEQYF.

V is TRBV3-1 (or the pseudogene TRBV3-2) and J is TRBJ1-1, with 7 bases aligning to TRBD1. The germline CDR1 and CDR2 sequences are LGHDT and YNNKEL (reference sequence). The CDR3 totals 16 residues. The junction had 6 bases not matched to a gene; V was cut back by 2 bases and J by 0 bases. The DNA of the CDR3 is TGTGCCAGCAGCCAACTGGACAGGCCATTGAACACTGAAGCTTTCTTT. This sequence encodes CASSQLDRPLNTEAFF.

V gene TRBV7-3 combines with J gene TRBJ1-1, with 8 bases aligning to TRBD1. This CDR3 spans 14 amino acids. Germline V gives CDR1 SGHTA, CDR2 FQGTGA. V lost 5 bases to trimming and J lost 1 base; unmatched junction nucleotides: 3. The CDR3 DNA follows: TGTGCCAGCAGCGTAGGACAGGGGAACACTGAAGCTTTCTTT. This codes for CASSVGQGNTEAFF.

The chain uses TRBV30 and TRBJ1-1; 8 bases align to TRBD1. CDR1 is GTSNPN and CDR2 is SVGIG in the germline V gene (reference sequence). J was trimmed by 11 bases and V by 5 bases; bases with no gene match: 13. The CDR3 is made up of 13 amino acids. The CDR3 nucleotides are TGTGCCTGGGCCAAGACAGGGGTTATTCAGGCTTTCTTT. This translates into CAWAKTGVIQAFF.

This chain connects TRBV7-9 to TRBJ2-7, with D perhaps assigned TRBD1 or TRBD2 (5 bases each). V lost 4 bases and J lost 2, with 15 bases in between. CDR3 size: 15 residues. Germline CDR1 and CDR2: SEHNR and FQNEAQ (reference sequence). In DNA, the CDR3 is TGTGCCAGCAGCTCCGGGGCACTGCCCGCCTACGAGCAGTACTTC. Translation gives CASSSGALPAYEQYF.

The rearrangement joins TRBV4-3 to TRBJ2-7; 7 positions agree with TRBD1. V shed 0 bases, J shed 0 bases, and the junction held 2 bases outside the gene matches. CDR1 is LGHNA and CDR2 is YSLEER in the germline V gene. This CDR3 is built from 15 residues. The DNA of the CDR3 is TGCGCCAGCAGCCAAGATACAGGGGACTCCTACGAGCAGTACTTC. Its translation is CASSQDTGDSYEQYF.

The V gene is TRBV4-1, the J gene TRBJ2-7; D remains unclear. V was trimmed by 1 base and J by 11 bases, leaving 18 bases between them. The CDR3 is 14 residues long. Germline CDR1 and CDR2: MGHRA and YSYEKL. In DNA, the CDR3 is TGCGCCAGCAGCCAAGTTTGGCCCGGCCACTGGGAGTACTTC. Protein: CASSQVWPGHWEYF.

This rearrangement joins TRBV6-5 to TRBJ1-2; TRBD1 agrees at 7 bases. J gave up 5 bases and V 4 bases, and 13 bases lay outside the gene matches. Germline CDR1 MNHEY, CDR2 SVGAGI. The CDR3 extends over 16 amino acids. CDR3 bases: TGTGCCAGCAGTTTAATAACAGGGGCATTAGGTTATGGCTACACCTTC. It yields the protein CASSLITGALGYGYTF.

The genes are TRBV24-1 and TRBJ2-1; D could derive from TRBD1 or TRBD2 (6 bases each). The V and J ends lost 3 bases and 0 bases respectively, with 11 bases between them. Germline CDR1 and CDR2: KGHDR and SFDVKD. This CDR3 has 16 residues. CDR3 loop: CATSDPKGGSYNEQFF. CDR3 nucleotides: TGTGCCACCAGTGATCCGAAGGGGGGCTCCTACAATGAGCAGTTCTTC.

The chain links TRBV19 to TRBJ1-6; no reliable D call. Trimming pared 3 bases from V and 6 bases from J, leaving 3 bases between. The CDR3 runs 12 residues. Germline V gene sequence: CDR1 LNHDA, CDR2 SQIVND (reference sequence). The CDR3 protein is CASSIVNSPLHF. CDR3 coding DNA: TGTGCCAGTAGTATCGTTAATTCACCCCTCCACTTT.

The rearrangement links TRBV9 to TRBJ1-6, with 7 positions matching TRBD1. Germline V CDR1 and CDR2: SGDLS, YYNGEE. The CDR3 is 15 residues long. The V segment lost 4 bases and the J segment 10 bases; nucleotides outside the gene matches: 11. The CDR3 spells CASSPRWDRGSPLHF. The DNA of the CDR3 is TGTGCCAGCAGCCCCCGGTGGGACAGAGGATCACCCCTCCACTTT.

This chain connects TRBV15 to TRBJ1-2; D is unclear. Germline CDR1 and CDR2: LNHNV and YYDKDF (reference sequence). Trimming cost V 0 bases and J 0 bases, with 8 bases left between them. The CDR3 is 15 amino acids. The CDR3 loop reads CATSREPLTNYGYTF. CDR3 nucleotides: TGTGCCACCAGCAGAGAGCCTTTGACTAACTATGGCTACACCTTC.

The CDR3 here is CASRGDSETQYF. CDR3 bases: TGTGCCAGCAGGGGGGACTCGGAGACCCAGTACTTC. The V gene is TRBV2, the J gene TRBJ2-5; D may be TRBD2 (6 bases). The V gene's germline CDR1 is SNHLY and CDR2 FYNNEI. CDR3 length: 12 amino acids. Trimming took 6 bases from V and 5 from J, leaving 10 bases between them.

V is TRBV27 and J is TRBJ1-5; tentative D call: TRBD1 (5 bases). Germline CDR1 reads MNHEY; CDR2 reads SMNVEV (reference sequence). V lost 3 bases and J 2 bases, leaving 8 bases between the germline ends. The CDR3 is 14 residues long. Here the CDR3 reads CASSFGAGNQPQHF. In nucleotides, the CDR3 is TGTGCCAGCAGTTTCGGGGCAGGCAATCAGCCCCAGCATTTT.

This sequence joins TRBV25-1 and TRBJ2-3; 9 bases fit TRBD1. The CDR3 spans 14 residues. Per germline, CDR1 MGHDK and CDR2 SYGVNS. V dropped 6 bases and J dropped 4; count of bases not matched to a gene: 5. CDR3 amino acids: CASSRQGEADTQYF. CDR3 DNA: TGTGCCAGCAGCCGACAGGGGGAGGCAGATACGCAGTATTTT.